This T cell receptor beta chain was obtained from a study of beta chain features in type 1 diabetes. Reverse transcription of all isolated RNA meant that expressed TCRB transcripts were sequenced. Naive, central memory and regulatory T cell samples averaged about 3.57 million reads. Produced via immunoSEQ multiplex PCR; TCRdb's table is partial and in-frame only. Here the sample spans about 650,000 clones, around 11% being singletons. J gave up 7 bases and V 5 bases, and 7 bases lay outside the gene matches. Germline V gene sequence: CDR1 SEHNR, CDR2 FQNEAQ (reference sequence). This CDR3 is built from 13 residues. Staining for CD45RO/CCR7/CD25/CD127/CD95/CD27 allowed sorting of CD4+ naive, central memory, regulatory and stem cell-like memory cells. Findings of the study overall: Researchers report that Type 1 diabetes patients had moderately but significantly shorter TCRB CDR3s across all four CD4+ subsets.

On this clone: Its specificity is unknown.

The chain joins TRBV7-9 to TRBJ1-2, with TRBD1 matching over 7 bases. Sequencing used naive CD4+ T cells from blood. The TCR was taken from a man aged 30 to 45 with type 1 diabetes. In DNA form, the CDR3 reads TGTGCCAGCAGCCGGGACAGTCGGGGTGGCTACACCTTC. It codes for CASSRDSRGGYTF.